These 11 T cell receptor beta chains were sequenced from one sample in a study of neurological immune-mediated disorders. One entry per CDR3 protein results from TCRdb running MiXCR on the 5' RACE reads. Of about 79,000 distinct CDR3 sequences in the sample, 13% to 15% are singletons; the top ten hold 6.8%. The specimen was PBMCs. These receptors all come from a woman in her forties or fifties in good health.

This clonotype was recorded many times. The genes are TRBV29-1 and TRBJ1-1; D is undetermined. This CDR3 contains 14 residues. The germline gives CDR1 SQVTM, CDR2 ANQGSEA. The V end lost 7 bases, the J end lost 1 base, and 16 bases lay between the germline ends. CDR3 nucleotides: TGCAGCGCCCACTCCTACCAAGGGAACACTGAAGCTTTCTTT. Amino acid sequence: CSAHSYQGNTEAFF. The full variable domain, in which reference TRBV29-1 and TRBJ1-1 provide the parts outside the CDR3, is SAVISQKPSRDICQRGTSLTIQCQVDSQVTMMFWYRQQPGQSLTLIATANQGSEATYESGFVIDKFPISRPNLTFSTLTVSNMSPEDSSIYLCSAHSYQGNTEAFFGQGTRLTVV.

This clonotype was seen at least ten times. V is TRBV4-2 and J is TRBJ2-7; a possible D gene is TRBD1 (5 bases). The CDR3 runs 13 residues. The germline V gene has CDR1 LGHNA and CDR2 YNFKEQ. Trimming removed 3 bases at V and 5 bases at J, with 11 bases between. As DNA, the CDR3 is TGTGCCAGCAGCCAGGTCACAGGTAACGAGCAGTACTTC. The encoded protein is CASSQVTGNEQYF.

This clonotype was counted many times. The rearrangement uses TRBV24-1 and TRBJ2-1, with 11 bases aligning to TRBD1. The CDR3 has 16 residues. Germline CDR1 is KGHDR and CDR2 is SFDVKD. Trimming cost V 7 bases and J 3 bases; bases outside gene matches: 7. The CDR3 sequence is CATSGGDRGVYNEQFF. The CDR3 DNA sequence: TGTGCCACCAGCGGGGGGGACAGGGGGGTCTACAATGAGCAGTTCTTC.

This clonotype was recorded once. The chain recombines TRBV15 with TRBJ2-3; 10 bases are shared with TRBD2. This CDR3 is 17 amino acids long. The V gene's germline CDR1 is LNHNV and CDR2 YYDKDF (reference sequence). J gave up 3 bases and V 3 bases, and 9 bases lay outside the gene matches. CDR3 residues: CATSRSWTSGSTDTQYF. For the CDR3, the DNA is TGTGCCACCAGCAGGTCTTGGACTAGCGGTAGTACAGATACGCAGTATTTT.

This clonotype was seen at least ten times. The chain recombines TRBV5-1 with TRBJ2-3; D is unclear. V lost 3 bases, J lost 3 bases, and 14 bases lay in between. Germline V gives CDR1 SGHRS, CDR2 YFSETQ. The CDR3 has 15 residues. The CDR3 DNA reads TGCGCCAGCAGCTCCCTGGACGGTGGAACAGATACGCAGTATTTT. As protein: CASSSLDGGTDTQYF. The full variable domain, with the rest looked up from reference TRBV5-1 and TRBJ2-3, is KAGVTQTPRYLIKTRGQQVTLSCSPISGHRSVSWYQQTPGQGLQFLFEYFSETQRNKGNFPGRFSGRQFSNSRSEMNVSTLELGDSALYLCASSSLDGGTDTQYFGPGTRLTVL.

This clonotype was detected many times. DNA of the CDR3: TGCGCCAGCAGCAATGGAGGGTCCCAAGGCATTGAAAAACTGTTTTTT. The encoded protein is CASSNGGSQGIEKLFF. V is TRBV5-1 and J is TRBJ1-4; D call uncertain. The CDR3 sequence is 16 residues long. V lost 4 bases and J 7 bases, leaving 20 bases between the germline ends. CDR1 is SGHRS, CDR2 YFSETQ, per germline. Full variable domain (remainder filled in from reference TRBV5-1 and TRBJ1-4): KAGVTQTPRYLIKTRGQQVTLSCSPISGHRSVSWYQQTPGQGLQFLFEYFSETQRNKGNFPGRFSGRQFSNSRSEMNVSTLELGDSALYLCASSNGGSQGIEKLFFGSGTQLSVL.

This clonotype was counted at least ten times. The chain links TRBV5-5 to TRBJ2-2; no definite D call. The length of the CDR3 is 14 residues. The germline V gene encodes CDR1 SGHKS and CDR2 YYEKEE (reference sequence). V was cut by 1 base and J by 4 bases, with 8 bases left in between. The CDR3 is CASSLRVITGELFF. The CDR3 nucleotides read TGTGCCAGCAGCTTGAGGGTCATCACCGGGGAGCTGTTTTTT.

This clonotype was detected many times. This chain's CDR3 is CASSSRGRIHNEQFF. The CDR3 nucleotides read TGTGCCAGCAGCTCTAGGGGTCGGATTCACAATGAGCAGTTCTTC. V and J are TRBV5-6 and TRBJ2-1; tentatively, D is TRBD1 (5 bases). The CDR3 runs to 15 residues. V dropped 3 bases and J dropped 5 bases, with 15 bases sitting between them. Germline-derived CDR1 and CDR2 are SGHDT and YYEEEE.

This clonotype was detected many times. This chain joins TRBV7-3 and TRBJ2-2; 8 nucleotides align to TRBD1. V lost 4 bases and J lost 7; bases outside the gene matches: 11. Germline assignment: CDR1 SGHTA and CDR2 FQGTGA. The CDR3 length is 16 residues. The CDR3 nucleotides are TGTGCCAGCAGCTATCTAAACAGGGGGACGGGCGGGGAGCTGTTTTTT. Residues: CASSYLNRGTGGELFF.

In its sample, this clonotype was seen many times. V is TRBV12-3 or TRBV12-4 and J is TRBJ1-1, with D unclear. The CDR3 consists of 14 residues. V was clipped by 5 bases and J by 0 bases, with 10 bases between them. This chain's CDR3 is CASSPWALNTEAFF. CDR3 DNA sequence: TGTGCCAGCAGTCCCTGGGCCTTGAACACTGAAGCTTTCTTT.

This sequence joins TRBV14 and TRBJ1-2; 7 bases fit TRBD1. The V and J ends lost 4 bases and 7 bases, in that order; junction bases with no gene match: 12. This CDR3 spans 15 amino acids. Germline V CDR1 and CDR2: SGHDN, FVKESK. In DNA form, the CDR3 reads TGTGCCAGCAGCCCAACCCGTTACAGGGGACTTGGCTACACCTTC. It specifies CASSPTRYRGLGYTF.